This is a list of T cell receptor beta chains from one sample in a study of blood T cell repertoires in COVID-19. Method: immunoSEQ multiplex PCR; TCRdb's copy keeps in-frame clones and lacks some. Of roughly 200,000 clones in the sample, about 87% are singletons; the top ten hold 6.2%. Sequencing input: peripheral blood. The receptors originated from a man aged 60-69 years who had recovered from COVID-19. CDR3s include the opening cysteine and the closing phenylalanine or tryptophan. The order of the fields is V gene, clone size, D gene, J gene, CDR3 DNA, CDR3 protein. D genes are given only for firm matches. The size field is filled for only some rows; it gives once, few, many or a size class.

>TRBV19|NA|TRBD2|TRBJ2-5
TGTGCCAGTAGTGTGGGACTAGCAGGGCAAGAGACCCAGTACTTC
CASSVGLAGQETQYF
>TRBV9|NA|NA|TRBJ1-1
TGTGCCAGCAGCAGATCGGACACTGAAGCTTTCTTT
CASSRSDTEAFF
>TRBV28|few|NA|TRBJ2-7
TGTGCCAGCAGAAAACACTACGAGCAGTACTTC
CASRKHYEQYF
>TRBV6-5|once|TRBD1|TRBJ1-1
TGTGCCAGCAGTTACTCTCGGTCAGGGGGAGACACTGAAGCTTTCTTT
CASSYSRSGGDTEAFF
>TRBV5-6|NA|TRBD1|TRBJ1-3
TGTGCCAGCAGCCTTCGACAGGGGGCGACTGGAAACACCATATATTTT
CASSLRQGATGNTIYF
>TRBV9|once|NA|TRBJ2-2
TGTGCCAGCAGCGTTTTAGGGGAGCTGTTTTTT
CASSVLGELFF
>TRBV29-1|NA|NA|TRBJ2-1
TGCAGCGCCTCCACATCCAGCTACAATGAGCAGTTCTTC
CSASTSSYNEQFF
>TRBV5-4|NA|NA|TRBJ2-1
TGTGCCAGCAGCTTGGACGTTAGCTCCTACAATGAGCAGTTCTTC
CASSLDVSSYNEQFF
>TRBV3-1/TRBV3-2|NA|TRBD1|TRBJ2-3
TGTGCCAGCAGCCAAGAAGTAGGACAGGGCAGGGTCACAGATACGCAGTATTTT
CASSQEVGQGRVTDTQYF
>TRBV29-1|NA|NA|TRBJ1-2
TGCAGCGTTGAAATACACTCGGGTGGCTACACCTTC
CSVEIHSGGYTF
>TRBV10-3|many|TRBD2|TRBJ2-1
TGTGCCATCAGACCGGGACTAGCTTCGGATGAGCAGTTCTTC
CAIRPGLASDEQFF
>TRBV4-1|once|NA|TRBJ1-3
TGCGCCAGCAGCCAACCTGACATAAACACCATATATTTT
CASSQPDINTIYF
>TRBV7-2|NA|TRBD1|TRBJ2-7
TGTGCCAGCAGCTTGGGACAGGGGGCCTACGAGCAGTACTTC
CASSLGQGAYEQYF
>TRBV3-1/TRBV3-2|NA|NA|TRBJ2-1
TGTGCCAGCAGCCTGCAGCGGGCGATTAACAACAATGAGCAGTTCTTC
CASSLQRAINNNEQFF
>TRBV5-1|NA|TRBD1|TRBJ1-1
TGCGCCAGCAGCTCGGGACAGGGGGGCACTGAAGCTTTCTTT
CASSSGQGGTEAFF
>TRBV30|NA|NA|TRBJ1-5
TGTGCCTGGAGTGTACTATTAGGCAATCAGCCCCAGCATTTT
CAWSVLLGNQPQHF
>TRBV27|NA|NA|TRBJ2-5
TGTGCCAGCAGTTTGCTCCGAGGGGGTGGTGAGACCCAGTACTTC
CASSLLRGGGETQYF
>TRBV7-2|NA|NA|TRBJ1-2
TGTGCCAGCAGCTTGGGGGGGGTCTATGGCTACACCTTC
CASSLGGVYGYTF
>TRBV14|NA|NA|TRBJ2-3
TGTGCCAGCGGCCAAGAGGCAGGCACTTTTACAGATACGCAGTATTTT
CASGQEAGTFTDTQYF
>TRBV6-5|NA|TRBD2|TRBJ2-7
TGTGCCAGCAGTTATGCTACTAGCGGGACCTTCTACGAGCAGTACTTC
CASSYATSGTFYEQYF
>TRBV9|NA|NA|TRBJ1-2
TGTGCCAGCAGCGTAGGGGCAAACAGGGCTCCTATCTATGGCTACACCTTC
CASSVGANRAPIYGYTF
>TRBV4-2|NA|NA|TRBJ2-2
TGTGCCAGCTCCGCGGAAGTCCTCTCGTATAACACCGGGGAGCTGTTTTTT
CASSAEVLSYNTGELFF
>TRBV11-2|NA|TRBD2|TRBJ2-2
TGTGCCAGCAGCTCTGGACTAGCGGGGACCGGGGAGCTGTTTTTT
CASSSGLAGTGELFF
>TRBV10-2|NA|NA|TRBJ2-5
TGCGCCAGCAGTGAAGGTAGCCGAGAGACCCAGTACTTC
CASSEGSRETQYF
>TRBV9|few|NA|TRBJ1-6
TGTGCCAGCAGCCCCGGGGGTGAGGTGGGTTCACCCCTCCACTTT
CASSPGGEVGSPLHF
>TRBV11-2|NA|TRBD2|TRBJ2-1
TGTGCCAGCAGCTTACCGGGGGGGCATCACTCCTACAATGAGCAGTTCTTC
CASSLPGGHHSYNEQFF
>TRBV3-1/TRBV3-2|NA|TRBD2|TRBJ2-3
TGTGCCAGCAGCCCATTTACTAGCGGGCTCTACACAGATACGCAGTATTTT
CASSPFTSGLYTDTQYF
>TRBV28|NA|NA|TRBJ1-2
TGTGCCAGCAGATACTCCGGGTCGGGGTATGGCTACACCTTC
CASRYSGSGYGYTF
>TRBV29-1|NA|TRBD1|TRBJ1-5
TGCAGCGTAGGACAGGGGTTAGGCAATCAGCCCCAGCATTTT
CSVGQGLGNQPQHF
>TRBV6-5|NA|TRBD1|TRBJ1-5
TGTGCCAGCAGTTCGGACAGGGGTATCAATCAGCCCCAGCATTTT
CASSSDRGINQPQHF
>TRBV2|NA|NA|TRBJ2-3
TGTGCCAGCACCGGCGGAGGGACAGATACGCAGTATTTT
CASTGGGTDTQYF
>TRBV3-1/TRBV3-2|once|NA|TRBJ1-3
TGTGCCAGCAGCCCAAGCCAAATAGTAAACACCATATATTTT
CASSPSQIVNTIYF
>TRBV6-5|NA|TRBD1|TRBJ2-7
TGTGCCAGCCGGACAGGGGAGGCCTACGAGCAGTACTTC
CASRTGEAYEQYF
>TRBV7-9|NA|NA|TRBJ1-1
TGTGCCAGCAGCTTATTCATAGGAGGGAACACTGAAGCTTTCTTT
CASSLFIGGNTEAFF
>TRBV10-1|NA|TRBD1|TRBJ1-6
TGCGCCAGCAGCCGGGACAGTTATTCACCCCTCCACTTT
CASSRDSYSPLHF
>TRBV28|NA|NA|TRBJ2-2
TGTGCCAGCAGTTGGCAGGGCGACACCGGGGAGCTGTTTTTT
CASSWQGDTGELFF
>TRBV19|NA|NA|TRBJ1-1
TGTGCCAGTAGTAAGGGGATGGAGAGGACTGAAGCTTTCTTT
CASSKGMERTEAFF
>TRBV24-1|NA|TRBD2|TRBJ2-3
TGTGCCACCAGTGATGGTGCGGGGGGAACAGATACGCAGTATTTT
CATSDGAGGTDTQYF
>TRBV28|NA|TRBD1|TRBJ1-5
TGTGCCAGCAGAGGGACAGGATCTCGCAATCAGCCCCAGCATTTT
CASRGTGSRNQPQHF
>TRBV9|NA|TRBD2|TRBJ2-2
TGTGCCAGCAGCGCGGGACTAGCGGGGGTCGGAAGCGGGGAGCTGTTTTTT
CASSAGLAGVGSGELFF
>TRBV7-9|NA|NA|TRBJ2-2
TGTGCCAGCAACTACCCAGGAGGGGTCGGGGAGCTGTTTTTT
CASNYPGGVGELFF